The T cell receptor (beta chain) described here comes from a study of T cells in Graves' hyperthyroidism and ophthalmopathy. Study-level background: Pretreatment peripheral blood was obtained at initial diagnosis.

Those patients with uncontrolled infection, other autoimmune disease, pregnancy or lactation were excluded. The authors obtained PBMCs from 10 ml of fresh peripheral blood. TCR beta CDR3 regions were amplified from RNA. The study used the HTBI primer set for a first-round RT-PCR of the TCR CDR3. TCRdb processed the multiplex PCR reads anew with MiXCR; each CDR3 protein has one entry. The sample includes about 500,000 distinct CDR3 sequences, around 16% seen only once; the top ten take less than 30%. General observations from the study: Blood also showed most of the thyroid clonotypes that were expanded above 0.001.

Worth noting for this clonotype: Its antigen is not identified. At one boundary the junction diverges from the germline segment, which might be a read error.

Germline V lookup: CDR1 SGHRS, CDR2 YFSETQ. This CDR3 is built from 15 residues. The TCR was taken from a woman aged 25 to 39 with Graves' ophthalmopathy. The rearrangement links TRBV5-1 to TRBJ2-4; tentatively, D is TRBD1 or TRBD2 (5 bases each). The sample comprised blood. CDR3 sequence reads: CASSPRRGGKNIQYF. CDR3 nucleotide sequence: TGTGCCAGCAGCCCACGTCGGGGCGGCAAAAACATTCAGTACTTC.